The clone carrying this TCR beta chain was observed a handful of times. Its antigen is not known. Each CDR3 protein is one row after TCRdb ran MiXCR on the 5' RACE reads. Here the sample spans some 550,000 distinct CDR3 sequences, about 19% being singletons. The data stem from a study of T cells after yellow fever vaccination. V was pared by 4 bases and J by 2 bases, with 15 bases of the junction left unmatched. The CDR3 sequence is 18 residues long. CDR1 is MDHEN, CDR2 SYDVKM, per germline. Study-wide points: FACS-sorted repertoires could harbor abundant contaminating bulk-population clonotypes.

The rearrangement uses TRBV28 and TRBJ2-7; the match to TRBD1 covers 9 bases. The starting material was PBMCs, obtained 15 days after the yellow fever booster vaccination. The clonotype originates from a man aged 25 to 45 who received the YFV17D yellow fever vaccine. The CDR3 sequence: CASSSPGQGRGIAYEQYF. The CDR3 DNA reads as TGTGCCAGCAGTTCACCGGGACAGGGTAGAGGGATTGCCTACGAGCAGTACTTC.